The 10 T cell receptor beta chains reported below all come from one sample, sequenced in a study of T cells in Graves' hyperthyroidism and ophthalmopathy. RNA transcripts gave rise to amplified TCR beta CDR3 regions. HTBI primers were employed in a first-round RT-PCR of the TCR CDR3. TCRdb redid the calling of the multiplex PCR reads with MiXCR, one entry per CDR3 protein. This sample carries some 98,000 distinct CDR3 sequences, around 42% of them seen once, and the ten largest clones take roughly a tenth. The sequenced sample consisted of peripheral blood or thyroid tissue (not recorded which). Receptor source: a woman between 25 and 40 years old with Graves' hyperthyroidism.

This clonotype was detected ten times or more. The chain uses TRBV5-1 and TRBJ2-7, with a tentative D call TRBD2 (7 bases). The germline CDR1 and CDR2 sequences are SGHRS and YFSETQ. The CDR3 has 15 amino acids. V lost 7 bases to trimming and J lost 6 bases, with 23 bases between them. In nucleotides, the CDR3 is TGCGCCAGCTCCGATCAAAGAGCGGGACAAGTCGAGCAGTACTTC. Translating it yields CASSDQRAGQVEQYF.

This clonotype came up many times. The chain recombines TRBV6-5 with TRBJ1-5; D is undetermined. The CDR3 length is 13 residues. Germline CDR1 MNHEY, CDR2 SVGAGI. V was pared by 0 bases and J by 6 bases, with 6 bases between. The CDR3 sequence: CASSYSGIQPQHF. CDR3 nucleotides: TGTGCCAGCAGTTACTCGGGGATTCAGCCCCAGCATTTT.

Details on this clonotype: A much larger clone differs by one base, so this may be a read error. The rearrangement joins TRBV6-5 to TRBJ1-5, with no clear D. Germline V gene lookup returns CDR1 MNHEY and CDR2 SVGAGI. CDR3 length equals 15 residues. In DNA, the CDR3 is TGTGCCGGCAGTTTATTTACCCGGGGCAATCAGCCCCAGCATTTT. Encoded protein: CAGSLFTRGNQPQHF.

The chain recombines TRBV7-9 with TRBJ2-7, with TRBD2 matching over 7 bases. The ends lost 6 bases at V and 0 bases at J; junction bases unmatched: 8. Germline V gives CDR1 SEHNR, CDR2 FQNEAQ (reference sequence). The CDR3 is made up of 15 amino acids. Here the CDR3 reads CASSLSQRGSYEQYF. For the CDR3, the DNA is TGTGCCAGCAGTTTATCCCAGCGGGGCTCCTACGAGCAGTACTTC. Filled out from reference TRBV7-9 and TRBJ2-7, the complete variable domain reads DTGVSQNPRHKITKRGQNVTFRCDPISEHNRLYWYRQTLGQGPEFLTYFQNEAQLEKSRLLSDRFSAERPKGSFSTLEIQRTEQGDSAMYLCASSLSQRGSYEQYFGPGTRLTVT.

This clonotype was seen ten or more times. The genes are TRBV12-3 or TRBV12-4 and TRBJ1-3; D ambiguous. V lost 6 bases and J 0 bases, leaving 9 bases between the germline ends. The CDR3 is 14 residues long. The CDR3 coding sequence is TGTGCCAGCAGCCCCATGAGCTCTGGAAACACCATATATTTT. This gives the protein CASSPMSSGNTIYF.

In this sample, this clonotype turned up many times. This sequence joins TRBV7-9 and TRBJ2-1; D is possibly TRBD1 or TRBD2 (5 bases each). This CDR3 spans 16 amino acids. The germline V gene encodes CDR1 SEHNR and CDR2 FQNEAQ (reference sequence). Trimming removed 3 bases from V and 5 bases from J, with 17 bases in between. The DNA for the CDR3 is TGTGCCAGCAGCTTGACGGGAAGCGGACACAACAATGAGCAGTTCTTC. This sequence encodes CASSLTGSGHNNEQFF.

The chain links TRBV7-9 to TRBJ2-7; TRBD1 agrees at 8 bases. V shed 5 bases, J shed 6 bases, and the junction held 9 bases outside the gene matches. The CDR3 loop spans 14 amino acids. Per germline, CDR1 SEHNR and CDR2 FQNEAQ (reference sequence). Here the CDR3 DNA reads TGTGCCAGCAGCCAAACACGGACAGGGATCGAGCAGTACTTC. Its translation: CASSQTRTGIEQYF.

The chain couples TRBV20-1 to TRBJ1-6; the D is unclear. Germline V gene data show CDR1 as DFQATT and CDR2 as SNEGSKA (reference sequence). Trimming took off 3 bases at V and 4 bases at J, with 16 bases between the two ends. The CDR3 runs to 16 residues. The CDR3 DNA is TGCAGTGCTAGCCCGGGAAAGTACCGGTATAATTCACCCCTCCACTTT. It codes for CSASPGKYRYNSPLHF.

The genes are TRBV7-3 and TRBJ2-7, with 10 positions matching TRBD2. V lost 8 bases, J lost 3 bases, and 13 bases stayed unmatched. The CDR3 runs 16 residues. Germline CDR1 and CDR2: SGHTA and FQGTGA. The CDR3 loop is CASSPELAGEIYEQYF. The CDR3 DNA follows: TGTGCCAGCTCCCCCGAGCTAGCGGGAGAAATCTACGAGCAGTACTTC.

There are many counts of this clonotype. This sequence joins TRBV6-5 and TRBJ1-2, with 8 bases that match TRBD1. With 0 bases clipped from V and 6 bases from J, the junction kept 12 bases outside the gene matches. Germline CDR1 and CDR2: MNHEY and SVGAGI. The CDR3 runs to 17 residues. CDR3 in amino acids: CASSYSHLRGRRDGYTF. CDR3 DNA sequence: TGTGCCAGCAGTTACTCACACCTCAGGGGGCGACGGGATGGCTACACCTTC.